These 5 T cell receptor beta chains came from one sample sequenced in a study of CD8+ T cells in alopecia areata. Reverse transcribed after extraction, RNA yielded cDNA as the sequencing template. Using immunoSEQ multiplex PCR, the repertoire was profiled, and TCRdb retains in-frame clones only, with some absent. Observed in the sample are 90,000 to 130,000 clones, none of them singletons. The sample comprised lesional skin. These receptors all come from a C3H/HeJ mouse with alopecia areata. The strain's MHC type: H2-k.

This clone occurred a few times. Gene labels here are mouse ones. CDR3: CASSIWGQINERLFF. The CDR3 DNA, read in part, is TGTGCCAGCAGTATATGGGGACAAATCAACGAA. The chain combines TRBV19 with TRBJ1-4; possible D gene TRBD1, 6 bases. With the read ending 4 residues before the CDR3 end, the germline J gene is used to fill in that end. There are 15 residues in the CDR3. V was trimmed by 1 base and J by 4 bases, leaving 11 bases between them. The V gene's germline CDR1 is FNHDT and CDR2 SITEND (reference sequence). Drawing the rest from reference TRBV19 and TRBJ1-4, the complete variable domain is GGIITQTPKFLIGQEGQKLTLKCQQNFNHDTMYWYRQDSGKGLRLIYYSITENDLQKGDLSEGYDASREKKSSFSLTVTSAQKNEMAVFLCASSIWGQINERLFFGHGTKLSVL.

Remarks on this clone: The gene names given are mouse names. The read terminates 4 residues ahead of where the CDR3 ends, so the germline J gene completes it. This chain links TRBV13-1 with TRBJ1-1, with 11 bases identical to TRBD1. The germline V gene has CDR1 NSHNY and CDR2 SYGAGN. The CDR3 has 17 residues. V lost 1 base to trimming and J lost 3 bases; unmatched junction nucleotides: 8. This chain's CDR3 is CASSDLTGTGGDTEVFF. CDR3 DNA (partial): TGTGCCAGCAGTGATCTCACCGGGACAGGGGGAGACACA.

This clone was seen a handful of times. Any gene name here is a mouse gene name. The CDR3 end is not reached by the read, which stops 4 residues before it; the germline J gene fills it in. The chain recombines TRBV13-1 with TRBJ2-1; possible D gene TRBD1, 5 bases. Germline CDR1 reads NSHNY; CDR2 reads SYGAGN. The CDR3 length is 15 residues. The CDR3: CASSDAAGKAAEQFF. The covered CDR3 bases are TGTGCCAGCAGTGATGCAGCAGGGAAGGCGGCT.

Comment on this clone: The gene symbols are mouse symbols. The read ends 4 residues early relative to the CDR3; the germline J gene fills the gap. The chain is built from TRBV13-1 and TRBJ2-7; possible D gene TRBD1, 6 bases. The CDR3 length is 13 residues. Per germline, CDR1 NSHNY and CDR2 SYGAGN. CDR3 region: CASSGDTAYEQYF. The sequenced part of the CDR3 DNA is TGTGCCAGCAGTGGGGACACTGCTTAT.

Many counts were recorded for this clone. Mouse germline and gene names are used. The CDR3 end falls 4 residues outside the read, so it is completed with the germline J gene. The genes are TRBV13-3 and TRBJ1-1, with a weak D call TRBD1 (6 bases). The CDR3 is 15 amino acids. The germline V gene has CDR1 NNHDY and CDR2 SYVADS. Trimming stripped 0 bases from V and 1 base from J, with 10 bases between. The CDR3 sequence is CASSDDREGNTEVFF. The sequenced part of the CDR3 DNA is TGTGCCAGCAGTGATGACAGGGAGGGGAACACA.